This TCR beta chain was captured in a study of T cell changes during pregnancy in multiple sclerosis. The table came from immunoSEQ multiplex PCR; TCRdb's copy has only in-frame clones and leaves some out. The sample consists of more than 35,000 clones, less than 95% of them appearing once. Germline CDR1 reads LGHNA; CDR2 reads YSLEER. This CDR3 is 14 amino acids long. Trimming took 2 bases from V and 10 from J; bases not matched to a gene: 11. V usage is TRBV4-3 and J usage is TRBJ2-7; 7 nucleotides line up with TRBD1. The source material was CD4+ T cells from peripheral blood mononuclear cells, sampled in the first trimester of pregnancy. This clonotype was obtained from a female donor in good health, enrolled as a control in a pregnancy study. This CDR3 reads CASSQTRDSPSQYF. The CDR3 nucleotides read TGCGCCAGCAGCCAAACTAGGGACAGTCCGAGTCAGTACTTC.